The TCR beta chain described here comes from a study of blood T cells in healthy people across ages. It was 9.5 to 10 milliliters of peripheral blood that were drawn from each donor. Total RNA extracted from each sample amounted to at least 5.5 micrograms. The junction had 9 bases not matched to a gene; V was cut back by 6 bases and J by 8 bases. The CDR3 is made up of 15 amino acids. Germline assignment: CDR1 MNHNY and CDR2 SVGAGI (reference sequence). It was with a sample-barcoded 5' primer and a J-beta primer mix that a second PCR of roughly 6 to 11 cycles was run. One entry per CDR3 protein results from TCRdb running MiXCR on the 5' RACE reads. In the table there are 1.5 million to 2 million distinct CDR3 sequences, 49% of which are singletons.

The clonotype originates from a woman between 35 and 50 years old in good health. The chain has TRBV6-6 and TRBJ1-5, with 11 positions matching TRBD1. What was sequenced was blood. The CDR3 reads CASRRTGGLMEPQHF. The DNA of the CDR3 is TGTGCCAGCAGAAGGACAGGGGGCCTTATGGAGCCCCAGCATTTT.